This record covers a single T cell receptor beta chain. Its recognized antigen is unknown. Base qualities are missing; no much larger clone stands one base away. The cohort comprised some 700 healthy bone marrow donors. Cohort members were all nominally healthy when sampled, although unrecorded immune exposures were likely present. The donor tested CMV seropositive and was one of the 289 seropositive cohort members. Every donor gave a peripheral blood sample, and the peripheral blood mononuclear cells from that sample were used for TCR beta sequencing. The Qiagen DNeasy Blood Extraction Kit was used to extract genomic DNA from the blood cell samples. CDR1 and CDR2 were assigned from the germline V gene as SGHTA and FQGNSA. Trimming takes 3 bases off V and 0 bases off J; junction bases not matched to a gene: 5. The CDR3 spans 15 residues, from the cysteine through the phenylalanine. Solely the CDR3 DNA is kept, with 45 bases framed from the first base.

This entry is derived from a study of cytomegalovirus exposure and HLA in healthy donors (dated by TCRdb to 2015 to 2018). Context from the whole study: According to an earlier analysis of 587 of the donors, about 179 million T cells yielded 117 million unique TCR beta sequences and about 300 Gb of sequence data. In the later analysis, no new phenotypic data were used to find candidate immune exposures; instead, reliance was placed on TCR beta sequences and their occurrence across donors. Roughly five DR-DQ haplotypes were handled as single units for association and clustering because linkage in the cohort was strong. Donor age, sex, ethnicity and CMV serostatus were compiled alongside the repertoire data. Typing coverage varied by locus: roughly 629-640 donors for A, B, C, DRB1 and DQB1; some 520 for DQA1; over 600 for DPA1; roughly 470 for DPB1. Every repertoire in the discovery cohort had been generated on one and the same sequencing platform. The T cell repertoires of 670 or so subjects were profiled by immunosequencing and related to cytomegalovirus serostatus. An earlier analysis of several hundred of the donors used high-throughput TCR beta sequencing to judge whether each TCR beta V gene segment behaved as functional or pseudogenic. To study patterns of TCR occurrence, a later analysis re-analyzed previously published TCR beta repertoires from 600 to 750 donors and added high-resolution HLA genotyping. An early release covering just under 650 HLA-typed donors comprised about 300 gigabases of sequencing data and around 80 million unique TCR sequences. In addition to the first cohort of approximately 650 subjects, a separate validation cohort of 130 or so different subjects was used. Of the 398 genotyped donors, about 84% fell in the genetic ancestry cluster associated with self-reported Caucasian donors. Class I and class II HLA loci were covered by the typing at four-digit resolution. A later genetic analysis took genome-wide SNP genotypes for 398 of the 666 donors and used that subset as a discovery cohort. High-throughput TCR immunosequencing, statistical association of individual TCRs with disease status, and machine learning were combined to predict cytomegalovirus infection status. Across approximately 400 genotyped donors of the cohort, an average of approximately 240,000 unique TCR beta nucleotide sequences per donor were sequenced, and approximately 19% of those sequences were non-productive. The study aimed to test whether signatures of past pathogen exposure could be identified by cataloging public T cell receptors. What the work shows at the level of the full study, not this receptor alone: The authors suggested that the approach could potentially be extended to other disease states and immunological phenotypes. In an earlier analysis of some 640 of the donors, most TCR beta V segments were observed in productive rearrangements about 87% or about 30% of the time, broadly matching IMGT annotations. Some IMGT-functional V segments, including TRBV6-2 and TRBV6-3, could not be distinguished by the 87-base-pair reads and were therefore excluded. In a later analysis, most CMV-associated TCR beta chains were found to appear HLA-restricted, with HLA associations seemingly driven largely by CMV exposure. Because counts were too low, seventeen rarely observed V segments, including chromosome 9 orphons, were left out of the earlier analysis of 500 to 750 of the donors. Roughly uniform sequencing depth across donors was assumed in presence/absence analyses, although this assumption may not hold. A total of 150 or so TCR beta chains were listed by the study as associated with cytomegalovirus. According to a later analysis, TCR association rates differed among HLA loci, with DRB1 alleles showing the most associated TCRs and HLA-C alleles showing the fewest. A group of highly shared sequence variants was considered likely to be a technical artifact of the sequencing pipeline. When HLA alleles, especially DR and DQ, strongly co-occurred, TCR associations were difficult to assign to individual alleles. In a later analysis, several top co-occurrence clusters were reported to appear linked to parvovirus B19, influenza, CMV and Epstein-Barr virus. In vitro tests confirmed that a few of the cytomegalovirus-associated TCR beta chains recognize cytomegalovirus antigens. In both the original and validation cohorts, the classifier was reported to diagnose cytomegalovirus status with high specificity and sensitivity. Specific HLA alleles were associated with roughly 17,000 TCR beta sequences at a false discovery rate of 0.05 in a later analysis. A further reported finding was that TCR beta sequences accurately predicted the HLA-A and HLA-B alleles for most subjects in the first cohort. A later genetic analysis reported fewer N-insertions in productive TCRs among donors in an Asian-associated ancestry cluster than the approximately 700-donor mean. In this cohort, only TCR beta chains were sequenced, and detectable features were limited by the absence of alpha or paired-chain data. V-gene and J-gene trimming of TCR beta chains was associated with a missense DCLRE1C variant in a later genetic analysis, and the association was replicated in an independent cohort. Linkage disequilibrium might explain the correlated functional status among segregating V segments, but an unknown experimental factor could not be ruled out. Immune exposure information for the cohort was limited to CMV serostatus. Compared with equally common non-associated chains, HLA-associated TCR beta chains in a later analysis were more clonally expanded and had lower generation probabilities. Across donors, most TCR sequences were observed very rarely, whereas some public TCRs were present in many individuals. HLA typing was unavailable for some donors at each locus, so association tests used only the typed subset.

Library preparation used the immunoSEQ multiplex PCR assay. The multiplex PCR relied on a mix of 60 forward primers for TCR Vbeta segments and 13 reverse primers for TCR Jbeta segments. The CDR3 region of rearranged TCR beta genes was amplified from genomic DNA with a multiplex PCR assay. Amplified TCR beta libraries were sequenced as 87-base-pair reads on the Illumina HiSeq System. The authors' analysis ran thus. In a later analysis, some 80 million unique TCR beta chains were counted across the 500 to 850 repertoires, and around 10 million of these chains were shared by at least two donors. To remove PCR and sequencing errors, raw reads were error-corrected and collapsed into unique sequences using a nearest-neighbor algorithm that merged closely related sequences. Alignment of CDR3 sequences to IMGT reference sequences was used to assign V, D and J gene segments. For a sequence to be retained, at least a six-nucleotide match to both a V gene segment and a J gene segment was required. A rearrangement was called productive if the CDR3 had no stop codons and remained in frame with V and J, and every other rearrangement was called non-productive. Following IMGT convention, CDR3 was defined as the stretch from the second conserved V-encoded cysteine up to the conserved J-encoded phenylalanine. In an earlier analysis of approximately 500 of the donors, sequences lacking an unambiguous match to a single V gene segment were excluded. An earlier analysis of 587 of the donors classified V segments as functional when productive rearrangements were above 56.7% and as segregating when the standard deviation between donors was above 5%. A statistical classification framework was built for diagnosing cytomegalovirus status from the catalog of TCR beta chain sequences. In a later analysis, V and J genes were assigned by comparing TCR nucleotide sequences against IMGT/GENE-DB human TR gene sequences. In a later analysis, CDR3 sequences and most-parsimonious VDJ recombination scenarios were assigned using the TCRdist pipeline. In a later analysis, every TCR beta chain was defined by the combination of its CDR3 amino acid sequence and its V-gene family, and reads without a unique V-gene family were dropped. In a later analysis, nearly 600 highly shared, low-generation-probability nucleotide sequences were removed to address suspected cross-contamination and a sequencing artifact. In a later analysis, a clonal expansion index was calculated for each public chain from normalized within-repertoire ranks of inferred template counts. Generation probabilities in a later analysis came from a VDJ recombination model fitted to out-of-frame rearrangements, and those results were checked against IGoR. In a later analysis, hypergeometric tests were used to score TCR-TCR, TCR-HLA and TCR-CMV co-occurrence, with a repertoire-size bias correction applied to TCR pairs. To estimate false discovery rates, a later analysis permuted the HLA or CMV assignments 20 times. In a later analysis, co-occurring TCRs were grouped with DBSCAN, and TCRdist sequence similarity was added when clustering was performed within HLA-allele-positive subsets. Co-occurrence clustering excluded repertoires with fewer than 30,000 or more than 120,000 public chains, plus five with anomalous nucleotide sharing. The immuneACCESS repertoire file appears here via TCRdb, limited to in-frame rearrangements. These files lack a portion of the clones; in checked studies, under half of the deficit traces to unresolved V genes, and the cause of the others is not known. Clonal size and the V and J genes are those of that table, whereas D and trimming came from the DNA. The sample table contains approximately 120,000 clones; only one count was recorded for roughly 18% of them. The top ten constitute roughly 3% of the sample.

The chain employs TRBV7-2 and TRBJ2-7, with 7 bases aligning to TRBD1. The sample was PBMCs. This TCR was recovered from a female donor in good health and CMV-seropositive. This receptor carries the CDR3 CASSFTGTDSYEQYF. The DNA sequence follows: TGTGCCAGCAGCTTCACCGGGACAGACTCCTACGAGCAGTACTTC.